A single sample is the source of the 5 T cell receptor beta chains below, sequenced in a study of control samples from healthy donors and cancer patients. Clones were read by immunoSEQ multiplex PCR, and TCRdb kept only the in-frame ones, dropping some. The data hold around 110,000 clones, with 88% observed a single time. The specimen sequenced was blood. Receptor source: a woman in her 70s in good health.

In this sample, this clone turned up a few times. The V and J genes are TRBV5-1 and TRBJ1-1; D is perhaps TRBD1 (6 bases). Trimming took 6 bases from V and 5 from J, leaving 20 bases between them. Germline CDR1 SGHRS, CDR2 YFSETQ. This CDR3 region has 15 residues. The CDR3 DNA reads TGCGCCAGCAACACGATCGGGGGCTTGGGAACTGAAGCTTTCTTT. The encoded protein is CASNTIGGLGTEAFF.

V and J are TRBV7-3 and TRBJ1-4; 7 bases map to TRBD1. The CDR3 length is 15 residues. After removal of 2 bases from V and 4 bases from J, the junction contained 4 bases not matched to a gene. The germline V gene encodes CDR1 SGHTA and CDR2 FQGTGA. The CDR3: CASSLLGQSNEKLFF. The CDR3 nucleotides are TGTGCCAGCAGCTTATTGGGACAGAGTAATGAAAAACTGTTTTTT.

This chain links TRBV5-1 with TRBJ2-1; the match to TRBD1 covers 7 bases. CDR3 length equals 17 residues. CDR1 SGHRS and CDR2 YFSETQ come from the germline V gene. V was pared by 0 bases and J by 6 bases, with 12 bases of the junction left unmatched. CDR3 in amino acids: CASSLVPGQLDGNEQFF. The CDR3 nucleotides read TGCGCCAGCAGCTTGGTCCCGGGACAGCTTGACGGCAATGAGCAGTTCTTC.

This rearrangement joins TRBV21-1 to TRBJ1-1; TRBD1, the table's D call, was not compared with the DNA. TRBV21-1 is a known pseudogene. CDR3 length: 14 residues. CDR3 DNA: TGTGCCAGCAGCTGCCGACAGGGAGACACTGAAGCTTTCTTT. This translates into CASSCRQGDTEAFF.

This clone was seen a few times. The CDR3 loop is CASSDRGKKTYEQYF. The CDR3 bases are TGTGCCAGCAGTGACCGAGGGAAGAAAACCTACGAGCAGTACTTC. This rearrangement joins TRBV6-6 to TRBJ2-7; weak D call: TRBD2 (5 bases). Trimming stripped 5 bases from V and 2 bases from J, with 16 bases between. This CDR3 has 15 residues. CDR1 and CDR2 from the germline V gene are MNHNY and SVGAGI (reference sequence).